A few counts support the clone carrying this T cell receptor (beta chain). Antigen: not known. TCRdb reanalysed the 5' RACE reads using MiXCR and keeps one entry per CDR3 protein. The sample contains around 550,000 distinct CDR3 sequences, roughly 15% of which appear only once. These data are taken from a study of identical twins. Findings and limits, study-wide: Excess low generation probability was seen in twin-shared out-of-frame alpha sequences. Excess twin sharing in beta out-of-frame sequences was weaker.

The V and J ends lost 0 bases and 9 bases respectively, with 14 bases between them. CDR1 SGDLS and CDR2 YYNGEE come from the germline V gene. This CDR3 has 14 residues. These sequences were also reported in another study, on yellow fever vaccine responses in identical twins.

The chain carries TRBV9 and TRBJ2-3; no clear D. The sequencing input was CD4+ T cells sorted from blood. The receptor was isolated from a woman in her late teens or twenties in good health. In nucleotides, the CDR3 is TGTGCCAGCAGCGTAGAAGGGCCTTCGCCAACGCAGTATTTT. It codes for CASSVEGPSPTQYF.